The text below deals with one TCR beta chain. The target of this receptor is not known. Base qualities are missing; no much larger clone stands one base away. The library was generated by the immunoSEQ multiplex PCR assay. TCRdb limited this immuneACCESS table to in-frame rearrangements with V and J called. A share of clones is missing; checked studies link under half to unresolved V genes, and the rest is unexplained. Present in this sample are 65,000 to 95,000 clones, 93% of which were seen just once. The ten largest clones add up to about 2.5% of the sample. The sample originates from a study of T cell changes during pregnancy in multiple sclerosis (dated by TCRdb to about 2019). Study-level background: The study examined how the T cell repertoire changed over the course of pregnancy in women with multiple sclerosis.

The CDR3 contains 18 residues, cysteine and phenylalanine counted. Just CDR3 DNA is preserved here, 54 bases in frame from base 1. Germline trimming amounts to 5 bases on V and 4 bases on J, with 17 as the count of junction bases outside the gene matches. The germline V gene (reference sequence) gives CDR1 as SEHNR and CDR2 as FQNEAQ. The sequence was collected from a female donor in good health, enrolled as a control in a pregnancy study. This chain joins TRBV7-9 to TRBJ2-7; TRBD2 matches 10 bases in the middle. The source material was peripheral blood, sampled after pregnancy. The DNA is as follows: TGTGCCAGCAGCGCTAGCGGGAGACCCCGCAACTTAGAGTACGAGCAGTACTTC. It translates as CASSASGRPRNLEYEQYF. The full variable domain, with segments outside the CDR3 supplied by the reference TRBV7-9 and TRBJ2-7 proteins, appears as DTGVSQNPRHKITKRGQNVTFRCDPISEHNRLYWYRQTLGQGPEFLTYFQNEAQLEKSRLLSDRFSAERPKGSFSTLEIQRTEQGDSAMYLCASSASGRPRNLEYEQYFGPGTRLTVT.